The rows below give T cell receptor beta chains drawn from one sample of a study of control samples from healthy donors and cancer patients. Using immunoSEQ multiplex PCR, the repertoire was profiled, and TCRdb retains in-frame clones only, with some absent. The table shows roughly 130,000 clones, with about 93% occurring only once. Sequenced input: PBMCs. The receptors were gathered from a man aged 50 or older with head and neck cancer. Both conserved end residues are part of each CDR3. The listing skips clone size in some rows; elsewhere it reads once, few, many or a size class.

>TRBV19|.
CASSTQTGGSYEQYF
>TRBV7-2|once
CASSPDRGSYNEQFF
>TRBV7-3|.
CASSLTPRGQGSTDTQYF
>TRBV15|.
CATSKDYAAGQTQETQYF
>TRBV28|few
CASSRRQGNINTIYF
>TRBV19|once
CASSIGGQGQKGEAFF
>TRBV7-2|few
CASSPLSPWGYEQYF
>TRBV5-1|.
CASGQDAYEQYF
>TRBV4-3|few
CASSQDQGRAQPQHF
>TRBV9|.
CASSVVVSTEAFF
>TRBV2|.
CASGVLGEQFF
>TRBV3-1/TRBV3-2|.
CASSQDPLRGSKETQYF
>TRBV2|.
CASEGGTLFTDTQYF
>TRBV7-2|.
CASSSRTSGGAFRTDTQYF
>TRBV29-1|.
CSVARGGYSTDTQYF
>TRBV6-4|.
CASSDRENTEAFF
>TRBV27|.
CASSLSGQGVTEAFF
>TRBV28|.
CASSSDSPSSYNEQFF
>TRBV9|.
CASSANGVAVSGANVLTF
>TRBV30|.
CAWSAARTGNTDTQYF
>TRBV9|.
CASSVRGLGMLGLYF
>TRBV11-2|.
CASSLSPPGASAEQFF
>TRBV7-3|.
CASSLGTGELFF
>TRBV9|.
CASTSTGTPLGNTEAFF
>TRBV5-1|.
CASSLASGGGYEQYF
>TRBV7-6|.
CASSPNAGTGSYEQYF
>TRBV4-1|.
CASSMDTQETQYF
>TRBV5-1|.
CASSYDGNTEAFF
>TRBV5-4|.
CASSSAQGGRNTEAFF
>TRBV14|.
CASSPLGGGPYGYTF
>TRBV7-2|few
CASSLVTGGGTEAFF
>TRBV9|.
CASSGRYRGDTGELFF
>TRBV6-6|.
CASSYDGGTFNYGYTF
>TRBV5-1|.
CASSLGDSTDTQYF
>TRBV5-6|.
CASSPWVGGDLSGANVLTF